This passage covers 5 T cell receptor beta chains from one sample sequenced in a study of blood T cell repertoires in COVID-19. Repertoires were generated with immunoSEQ multiplex PCR, while TCRdb's copy carries only in-frame clones and drops some. The sample yields a few hundred thousand clones, roughly 85% seen once. The source material was peripheral blood. All receptors come from a man aged 50 to 59 with active or convalescent COVID-19.

This clone was seen more than once but under ten times. The genes are TRBV6-2 or TRBV6-3 and TRBJ2-3, with 8 bases identical to TRBD2. The length of the CDR3 is 15 residues. Losses at the gene ends were 5 bases for V and 7 bases for J; bases not matched to a gene: 11. Germline V lookup: CDR1 MNHEY, CDR2 SVGEGT. The CDR3 protein is CASSGQSGRGNTQYF. The CDR3 DNA is TGTGCCAGCAGTGGGCAGAGCGGGAGAGGTAATACGCAGTATTTT.

The V and J genes are TRBV6-6 and TRBJ2-5; D is uncertain. The length of the CDR3 is 13 residues. V was pared by 4 bases and J by 4 bases, with 10 bases between. Germline-derived CDR1 and CDR2 are MNHNY and SVGAGI (reference sequence). This chain's CDR3 is CASSSGGPETQYF. CDR3 in DNA: TGTGCCAGCAGTTCTGGCGGTCCAGAGACCCAGTACTTC.

J is TRBJ2-7 and V is TRBV6-5, with 7 bases fitting TRBD1. Losses at the gene ends were 4 bases for V and 3 bases for J; bases not matched to a gene: 9. The CDR3 loop spans 15 amino acids. From germline, CDR1 is MNHEY and CDR2 SVGAGI. The CDR3: CASSLYQGVHYEQYF. The CDR3 DNA follows: TGTGCCAGCAGTTTATACCAGGGGGTTCACTACGAGCAGTACTTC.

The V call is TRBV27, the J call TRBJ2-5, with a weak D call TRBD2 (5 bases). The CDR3 has 14 residues. Trimming left V 5 bases short and J 9 bases short, with 19 bases between. Germline V gene sequence: CDR1 MNHEY, CDR2 SMNVEV (reference sequence). CDR3 sequence reads: CASSPRPRQAAQYF. CDR3 coding DNA: TGTGCCAGCAGTCCTCGACCCCGGCAAGCGGCCCAGTACTTC.

The chain joins TRBV30 to TRBJ1-1, with 8 bases fitting TRBD1. Germline lookup yields CDR1 GTSNPN and CDR2 SVGIG (reference sequence). The CDR3 is 14 residues long. Trimming took 1 base from V and 4 from J; bases not matched to a gene: 5. CDR3 sequence reads: CAWSEGQGATEAFF. The CDR3, as DNA: TGTGCCTGGAGTGAGGGCCAGGGGGCCACTGAAGCTTTCTTT.